These 16 T cell receptor beta chains share one sample of origin, sequenced in a study of blood T cell repertoires in COVID-19. Measured with immunoSEQ multiplex PCR; TCRdb has only the in-frame clones, and not every one. The sample holds approximately 83,000 clones; 85% are singletons and the top ten take 3% to 4%. Sequenced input: peripheral blood. The receptors were sampled from a man aged 45 to 65 with acute or convalescent COVID-19.

The chain uses TRBV28 and TRBJ1-2, with a tentative D call TRBD1 (6 bases). This CDR3 comprises 12 residues. V was pared by 1 base and J by 8 bases, with 8 bases between. Germline CDR1 MDHEN, CDR2 SYDVKM. CDR3 sequence reads: CASSLYQGGYTF. CDR3 coding DNA: TGTGCCAGCAGTTTATATCAGGGGGGCTACACCTTC.

The gene calls are TRBV5-1 and TRBJ2-5; a weak D match, TRBD2 (5 bases). CDR3 size: 13 residues. The V gene's germline CDR1 is SGHRS and CDR2 YFSETQ. With 4 bases removed from V and 5 bases from J, the gap between germline ends came to 12 bases. The DNA for the CDR3 is TGCGCCAGCAGCCCGGAGACTATTGAGACCCAGTACTTC. This encodes CASSPETIETQYF.

The gene calls are TRBV6-5 and TRBJ2-7; D unresolved. V was shortened by 8 bases and J by 5 bases, with 19 bases between the two germline ends. Germline loops: CDR1 MNHEY, CDR2 SVGAGI. The CDR3 covers 14 residues. CDR3 in DNA: TGTGCCAGCTTAGTTGCCTATTCGGTCGACGAGCAGTACTTC. This sequence encodes CASLVAYSVDEQYF.

V gene TRBV6-4 combines with J gene TRBJ1-5, with TRBD1 matching 7 bases. Germline lookup yields CDR1 MRHNA and CDR2 SNTAGT. The trim removed 9 bases at V and 5 bases at J, leaving 4 bases unmatched. The CDR3 consists of 12 residues. The CDR3 spells CARTTGHQPQHF. CDR3 nucleotide sequence: TGTGCCAGAACGACAGGGCATCAGCCCCAGCATTTT.

This clone is large. The chain uses TRBV6-4 and TRBJ2-1; D possibly corresponds to TRBD1 (5 bases). The CDR3 is made up of 13 amino acids. Deletions cut 0 bases from V and 5 bases from J, with 5 bases between. Per germline, CDR1 MRHNA and CDR2 SNTAGT. The CDR3 bases are TGTGCCAGCAGTGACTCGGACAACAATGAGCAGTTCTTC. This encodes CASSDSDNNEQFF.

The CDR3, as DNA: TGTGCCAGCTCACCACTGTCCGGAGCTTTCTTT. Translated, it gives CASSPLSGAFF. V and J are TRBV18 and TRBJ1-1; unclear D gene. The germline V gene has CDR1 KGHSH and CDR2 LQKENI. The CDR3 length is 11 residues. V shed 1 base and J shed 10 bases, with 7 bases lying between them.

This clone was found a few times. This chain uses TRBV6-1 with TRBJ2-7; D remains unclear. The germline V gene has CDR1 MNHNS and CDR2 SASEGT. V lost 3 bases to trimming and J lost 3 bases, with 6 bases between them. The length of the CDR3 is 12 residues. Here the CDR3 DNA reads TGTGCCAGCAGTGACAGTTTCTACGAGCAGTACTTC. Residues: CASSDSFYEQYF.

The chain joins TRBV6-5 to TRBJ2-7; a possible D gene is TRBD2 (5 bases). The V gene lost 0 bases and the J gene lost 2 bases, with 14 bases spanning the gap. This CDR3 is built from 16 residues. Germline values: CDR1 MNHEY, CDR2 SVGAGI. CDR3 residues: CASSYSMSSGTYEQYF. Here the CDR3 DNA reads TGTGCCAGCAGTTACTCGATGAGTTCGGGAACCTACGAGCAGTACTTC.

The chain uses TRBV7-8 and TRBJ2-7; D is perhaps TRBD1 (5 bases). The CDR3 consists of 13 residues. Germline lookup yields CDR1 SGHVS and CDR2 FQNEAQ. Trimming removed 5 bases from V and 3 bases from J, with 11 bases in between. CDR3 coding DNA: TGTGCCAGCAGCCACGACAGACACTACGAGCAGTACTTC. Protein: CASSHDRHYEQYF.

The chain combines TRBV3-1 (or the pseudogene TRBV3-2) with TRBJ2-1; TRBD1 matches at 9 bases. The CDR3 spans 14 residues. V trimming: 8 bases; J trimming: 6 bases; junction bases outside the gene matches: 8. CDR1 LGHDT and CDR2 YNNKEL come from the germline V gene (reference sequence). The CDR3 DNA reads TGTGCCAGCCGTGGGACAGGGATTAGCAATGAGCAGTTCTTC. Translation: CASRGTGISNEQFF.

The rearrangement uses TRBV6-2 or TRBV6-3 and TRBJ2-1; 9 nucleotides line up with TRBD1. The CDR3 is made up of 15 amino acids. Per germline, CDR1 MNHEY and CDR2 SVGEGT. Trimming at V came to 6 bases and at J to 6 bases, leaving 9 bases not matched to a gene. The CDR3 region is CASSQSGQGINEQFF. CDR3 bases: TGTGCCAGCAGCCAATCGGGACAGGGTATCAATGAGCAGTTCTTC.

CDR3 DNA: TGCAGCGTTGTAGTGACCGCGATCGGATTAGGGGGTCCTCAAGAGACCCAGTACTTC. It translates to CSVVVTAIGLGGPQETQYF. The genes are TRBV29-1 and TRBJ2-5; the D gene is possibly TRBD1 (6 bases). The V end was cut by 4 bases, the J end by 2 bases, with 29 bases between. Germline CDR1 reads SQVTM; CDR2 reads ANQGSEA. The CDR3 runs to 19 residues.

The chain employs TRBV7-2 and TRBJ1-1; 8 bases map to TRBD1. The CDR3 has 13 amino acids. V lost 3 bases to trimming and J lost 4 bases; unmatched junction nucleotides: 1. Germline-derived CDR1 and CDR2 are SGHTA and FQGNSA. The DNA of the CDR3 is TGTGCCAGCAGCTTGGGACAGGCCACTGAAGCTTTCTTT. This codes for CASSLGQATEAFF.

J is TRBJ1-2 and V is TRBV4-2; 11 bases are shared with TRBD1. The V gene's germline CDR1 is LGHNA and CDR2 YNFKEQ. V shed 3 bases, J shed 7 bases, and the junction held 4 bases outside the gene matches. CDR3 length equals 14 residues. Here the CDR3 DNA reads TGTGCCAGCAGCCAGGGACAGGGGGTAGTTGGCTACACCTTC. Translation gives CASSQGQGVVGYTF.

The rearrangement links TRBV5-1 to TRBJ1-2; D unresolved. The CDR3 has 13 amino acids. V lost 4 bases to trimming and J lost 3 bases, with 10 bases between them. Germline CDR1 is SGHRS and CDR2 is YFSETQ. CDR3 protein: CASSQAVDYGYTF. In DNA, the CDR3 is TGCGCCAGCAGCCAGGCAGTAGACTATGGCTACACCTTC. The full variable domain, completed using reference TRBV5-1 and TRBJ1-2, is KAGVTQTPRYLIKTRGQQVTLSCSPISGHRSVSWYQQTPGQGLQFLFEYFSETQRNKGNFPGRFSGRQFSNSRSEMNVSTLELGDSALYLCASSQAVDYGYTFGSGTRLTVV.

This chain uses TRBV27 with TRBJ1-3, with 7 bases aligning to TRBD1. Germline assignment: CDR1 MNHEY and CDR2 SMNVEV (reference sequence). CDR3 length: 14 amino acids. V shed 6 bases, J shed 3 bases, and the junction held 5 bases outside the gene matches. CDR3 loop: CASRPTGNGNTIYF. The CDR3, as DNA: TGTGCCAGCAGGCCGACAGGGAATGGAAACACCATATATTTT.